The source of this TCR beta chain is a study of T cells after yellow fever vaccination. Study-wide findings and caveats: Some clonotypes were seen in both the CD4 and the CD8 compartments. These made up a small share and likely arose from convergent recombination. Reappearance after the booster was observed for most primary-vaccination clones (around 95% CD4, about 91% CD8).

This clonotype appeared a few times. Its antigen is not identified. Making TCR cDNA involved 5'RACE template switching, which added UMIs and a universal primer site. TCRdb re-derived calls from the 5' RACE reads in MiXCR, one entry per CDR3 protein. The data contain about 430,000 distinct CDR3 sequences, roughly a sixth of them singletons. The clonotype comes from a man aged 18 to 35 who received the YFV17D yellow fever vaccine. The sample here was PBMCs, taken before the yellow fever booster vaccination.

CDR3 in DNA: TGTGCCAGCAGCCAAGGGTGGGGAGGAAATCAGCCCCAGCATTTT. Protein product: CASSQGWGGNQPQHF. The gene calls are TRBV3-1 and TRBJ1-5; D remains ambiguous. Germline CDR1 and CDR2: LGHDT and YNNKEL (reference sequence). V was cut by 1 base and J by 4 bases, with 11 bases left in between. The CDR3 length is 15 residues.